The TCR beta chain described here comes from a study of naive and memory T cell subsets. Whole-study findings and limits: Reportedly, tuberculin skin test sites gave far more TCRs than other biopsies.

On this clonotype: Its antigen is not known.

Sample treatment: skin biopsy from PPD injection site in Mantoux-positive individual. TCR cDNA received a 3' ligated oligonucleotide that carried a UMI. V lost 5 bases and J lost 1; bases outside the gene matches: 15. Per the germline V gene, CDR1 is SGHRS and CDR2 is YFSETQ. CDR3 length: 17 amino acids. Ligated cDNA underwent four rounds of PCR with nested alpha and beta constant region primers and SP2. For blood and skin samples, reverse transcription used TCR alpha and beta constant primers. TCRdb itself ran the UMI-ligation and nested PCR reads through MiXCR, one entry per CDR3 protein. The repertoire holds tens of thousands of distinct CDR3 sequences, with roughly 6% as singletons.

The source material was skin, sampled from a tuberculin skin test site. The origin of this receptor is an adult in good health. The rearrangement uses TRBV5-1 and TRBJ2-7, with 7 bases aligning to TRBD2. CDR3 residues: CASRPRDYYFGSYEQYF. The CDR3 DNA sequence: TGCGCCAGCAGACCCCGGGACTATTACTTTGGATCCTACGAGCAGTACTTC.